This T cell receptor (beta chain) was recovered during a study of PD-L1 blockade in urothelial cancer. For the study at large: About 90% of the roughly 30 patients were men whose urothelial cancer was bladder-origin. Counts from blood samples showed a median of roughly 150,000 T cells. Notes on the study in general: It was durable-benefit patients whose tumor-associated blood clones expanded more at 3 weeks.

Clones were read by immunoSEQ multiplex PCR, and TCRdb kept only the in-frame ones, dropping some. The sample records 50,000 to 55,000 clones, approximately 84% being singletons. CDR3 length equals 15 residues. The V gene's germline CDR1 is MDHEN and CDR2 SYDVKM. After removal of 5 bases from V and 0 bases from J, the junction contained 4 bases not matched to a gene. In regard to this clone: The antigen is unknown.

Time point: pretreatment peripheral blood. Sequenced here: PBMCs, sampled around atezolizumab (anti-PD-L1) treatment. This receptor was taken from a middle-aged man with urothelial cancer. V gene TRBV28 combines with J gene TRBJ2-3; 8 bases are shared with TRBD2. This CDR3 is CASSISGTSTDTQYF. The CDR3 bases are TGTGCCAGCAGTATTAGCGGGACTAGCACAGATACGCAGTATTTT. Variable domain in full (rest from reference TRBV28 and TRBJ2-3): DVKVTQSSRYLVKRTGEKVFLECVQDMDHENMFWYRQDPGLGLRLIYFSYDVKMKEKGDIPEGYSVSREKKERFSLILESASTNQTSMYLCASSISGTSTDTQYFGPGTRLTVL.